These T cell receptor beta chains were read from a single sample in a study of cytomegalovirus exposure and HLA in healthy donors. Produced via immunoSEQ multiplex PCR; TCRdb's table is partial and in-frame only. The table lists about 120,000 clones, roughly 70% of them singletons. Sequenced sample: PBMCs. Receptors were obtained from a man aged 30 to 39 in good health and CMV-seronegative. Both conserved end residues are part of each CDR3. Each record gives: V gene, D gene, clone size, J gene, CDR3 DNA, CDR3 protein. D genes are given only for firm matches. The size field is filled for only some rows; it gives once, few, many or a size class.

>TRBV19|TRBD1|.|TRBJ2-1
TGTGCCAGTAGTTCGGACAGGGGACTATCCCCGTACAATGAGCAGTTCTTC
CASSSDRGLSPYNEQFF
>TRBV7-2|TRBD2|.|TRBJ2-7
TGTGCCAGCAGCTCGGTAACTAGCGGGGGCCAGAAAAGAGGCTACGAGCAGTACTTC
CASSSVTSGGQKRGYEQYF
>TRBV7-2|.|.|TRBJ1-1
TGTGCCAGCGAGAAAACGGGGGGGACTGAAGCTTTCTTT
CASEKTGGTEAFF
>TRBV6-5|TRBD2|.|TRBJ2-1
TGTGCCAGCAGCCCCAGCGGGGGGGCCCACAATGAGCAGTTCTTC
CASSPSGGAHNEQFF
>TRBV6-1|TRBD2|.|TRBJ2-5
TGTGCCAGCAGTGAAGTCATTAGCGGGGGGGCCTTCATTAAAGAGACCCAGTACTTC
CASSEVISGGAFIKETQYF
>TRBV19|TRBD1|.|TRBJ2-7
TGTGCCAGTAGTCGAACCATGGACAGGAGTCCCTACGAGCAGTACTTC
CASSRTMDRSPYEQYF
>TRBV19|.|.|TRBJ1-3
TGTGCCAGTAGTATAGGCCGAGTCTCTGGAAACACCATATATTTT
CASSIGRVSGNTIYF
>TRBV5-1|TRBD1|.|TRBJ2-7
TGCGCCAGCAGCTCCTCCCCGACAGGGGCGATGCGTAGCCTCTACGAGCAGTACTTC
CASSSSPTGAMRSLYEQYF
>TRBV2|TRBD2|.|TRBJ2-2
TGTGCCAGCACCCTACTAGCGGGGGCAGGGACCGGGGAGCTGTTTTTT
CASTLLAGAGTGELFF
>TRBV28|.|few|TRBJ1-1
TGTGCCAGCAGTCTCCGGTTTCTGGGAGACACTGAAGCTTTCTTT
CASSLRFLGDTEAFF
>TRBV29-1|.|once|TRBJ2-2
TGCAGCGTTGAAGATCACACAGCGAACACCGGGGAGCTGTTTTTT
CSVEDHTANTGELFF
>TRBV18|.|once|TRBJ1-5
TGTGCCAGCTCACCGGGAGGGAGCGGGAACAATCAGCCCCAGCATTTT
CASSPGGSGNNQPQHF
>TRBV7-6|.|.|TRBJ1-3
TGTGCCAGCAGCTTGAGCTTAGCCTCTGGAAACACCATATATTTT
CASSLSLASGNTIYF
>TRBV7-9|TRBD2|.|TRBJ2-3
TGTGCCAGCAGCTTGCTAGCGGGGGGGCCCGCAGATACGCAGTATTTT
CASSLLAGGPADTQYF
>TRBV6-1|TRBD1|.|TRBJ1-5
TGTGCCAGCAGTGAGGGACAGGGTAATCAGCCCCAGCATTTT
CASSEGQGNQPQHF
>TRBV7-2|.|.|TRBJ2-1
TGTGCCAGCAGCTTTTTAGATGAGCAGTTCTTC
CASSFLDEQFF
>TRBV9|TRBD1|few|TRBJ2-7
TGTGCCAGCAGCTCGGGACAGGGGAGCTCCTACGAGCAGTACTTC
CASSSGQGSSYEQYF